The rows below give T cell receptor beta chains drawn from one sample of a study of PD-1 blockade in classical Hodgkin lymphoma. Assay: immunoSEQ multiplex PCR; the TCRdb copy retains only in-frame clones and omits some. The sample records tens of thousands of clones, over 70% being singletons. The sample was peripheral blood mononuclear cells (PBMCs), taken at baseline. Receptors originate from a human donor with classical Hodgkin lymphoma. Both conserved end residues are part of each CDR3. A D gene is named only where the DNA matches it firmly. Size tells how often a clone was seen (once, few, many) or the class of an expanded clone, and some rows leave it out.

len | j_gene | d_gene | abundance | v_gene | CDR3aa | CDR3nt
16 | TRBJ2-1 | TRBD2 | . | TRBV7-9 | CASSLGRLAGNNEQFF | TGTGCCAGCAGCTTAGGGCGACTAGCAGGTAACAATGAGCAGTTCTTC
15 | TRBJ2-6 | . | . | TRBV5-5 | CASSSPRSGANVLTF | TGTGCCAGCTCTTCCCCGCGTTCTGGGGCCAACGTCCTGACTTTC
13 | TRBJ1-1 | . | . | TRBV19 | CASTPGVLTRAFF | TGTGCCAGTACGCCGGGCGTGTTGACCAGGGCTTTCTTT
16 | TRBJ1-3 | . | . | TRBV2 | CASSEDSFGFGNTIYF | TGTGCCAGCAGTGAAGACAGTTTCGGTTTTGGAAACACCATATATTTT
16 | TRBJ2-1 | TRBD2 | . | TRBV9 | CASSVSASGSTNEQFF | TGTGCCAGCAGCGTATCAGCTAGCGGGAGTACAAATGAGCAGTTCTTC
14 | TRBJ2-3 | . | . | TRBV10-2 | CASSSVTPPDTQYF | TGCGCCAGCAGTTCTGTCACTCCCCCAGATACGCAGTATTTT
12 | TRBJ1-4 | TRBD1 | few | TRBV9 | CASSRQGFELFF | TGTGCCAGCAGCAGACAGGGATTCGAACTGTTTTTT
16 | TRBJ2-2 | TRBD1 | . | TRBV10-3 | CAFGTGTGIGTGELFF | TGTGCCTTCGGAACCGGGACAGGGATAGGCACCGGGGAGCTGTTTTTT
16 | TRBJ2-1 | . | . | TRBV4-1 | CASSQGRTTSYNEQFF | TGCGCCAGCAGCCAAGGGCGAACCACCTCCTACAATGAGCAGTTCTTC
13 | TRBJ1-2 | . | . | TRBV6-6 | CASSVGGSYGYTF | TGTGCCAGCAGTGTCGGGGGGAGCTATGGCTACACCTTC
14 | TRBJ1-1 | TRBD1 | . | TRBV7-6 | CASSPGQGDTEAFF | TGTGCCAGCAGCCCGGGACAGGGCGACACTGAAGCTTTCTTT
14 | TRBJ1-1 | . | once | TRBV5-1 | CASSLSVGETEAFF | TGCGCCAGCAGCTTGTCGGTAGGGGAAACTGAAGCTTTCTTT
12 | TRBJ2-1 | . | . | TRBV7-9 | CASSVALGEQFF | TGTGCCAGCAGCGTAGCTCTAGGGGAGCAGTTCTTC
15 | TRBJ2-2 | . | . | TRBV13 | CASSLVGRVSGELFF | TGTGCCAGCAGCTTAGTGGGCAGGGTATCCGGGGAGCTGTTTTTT
16 | TRBJ1-5 | . | . | TRBV19 | CASSITGARGNQPQHF | TGTGCCAGTAGTATAACGGGTGCGCGGGGCAATCAGCCCCAGCATTTT
12 | TRBJ1-1 | . | once | TRBV18 | CASSPRGPEAFF | TGTGCCAGCTCACCCCGGGGGCCCGAAGCTTTCTTT
14 | TRBJ2-4 | . | . | TRBV5-1 | CASRLVGGENIQYF | TGCGCCAGCAGACTGGTGGGCGGCGAAAACATTCAGTACTTC
14 | TRBJ2-1 | . | . | TRBV27 | CASSFGLAPTRQFF | TGTGCCAGCAGTTTCGGCCTAGCACCGACCCGGCAGTTCTTC
14 | TRBJ2-5 | . | . | TRBV5-1 | CASSPPSAQETQYF | TGCGCCAGCAGCCCCCCTAGCGCCCAAGAGACCCAGTACTTC
16 | TRBJ1-3 | . | . | TRBV18 | CASSPDVPRSGNTIYF | TGTGCCAGCTCACCAGACGTTCCTAGGTCTGGAAACACCATATATTTT
12 | TRBJ2-5 | . | . | TRBV7-2 | CASQVAEETQYF | TGTGCCAGCCAAGTGGCGGAAGAGACCCAGTACTTC
14 | TRBJ1-1 | TRBD1 | . | TRBV5-1 | CASSTLTGFTEAFF | TGCGCCAGCAGCACCCTGACAGGGTTCACTGAAGCTTTCTTT
11 | TRBJ1-2 | . | . | TRBV7-9 | CASSLEWGYTF | TGTGCCAGCAGCTTAGAGTGGGGCTACACCTTC
15 | TRBJ1-1 | . | . | TRBV18 | CASSPRGGQLTEAFF | TGTGCCAGCTCACCACGGGGAGGCCAGCTCACTGAAGCTTTCTTT
14 | TRBJ1-3 | . | . | TRBV10-3 | CAISARESGNTIYF | TGTGCCATCAGTGCAAGGGAGTCTGGAAACACCATATATTTT
14 | TRBJ1-2 | . | . | TRBV30 | CAWSGPRWQGGYTF | TGTGCCTGGAGTGGCCCTCGGTGGCAGGGTGGCTACACCTTC
15 | TRBJ2-6 | . | . | TRBV5-1 | CASSSGDSGANVLTF | TGCGCCAGCAGCTCCGGGGACTCTGGGGCCAACGTCCTGACTTTC
13 | TRBJ2-7 | . | . | TRBV10-3 | CAISADSSYEQYF | TGTGCCATCAGTGCCGACAGCTCCTACGAGCAGTACTTC
14 | TRBJ1-4 | . | . | TRBV27 | CASSLIGANEKLFF | TGTGCCAGCAGTTTAATAGGGGCCAATGAAAAACTGTTTTTT
12 | TRBJ1-3 | . | . | TRBV19 | CASDSSGNTIYF | TGTGCCAGTGACAGCTCTGGAAACACCATATATTTT
14 | TRBJ2-3 | . | . | TRBV9 | CASSVVPTWDTQYF | TGTGCCAGCAGCGTAGTCCCTACCTGGGATACGCAGTATTTT
19 | TRBJ2-6 | TRBD1 | . | TRBV19 | CASSRDGPGQGSGANVLTF | TGTGCCAGTTCCCGGGATGGGCCGGGACAGGGAAGCGGGGCCAACGTCCTGACTTTC
14 | TRBJ1-1 | TRBD1 | . | TRBV30 | CAGRDRGGSTEAFF | TGTGCCGGTCGGGACAGGGGGGGGAGCACTGAAGCTTTCTTT
12 | TRBJ2-1 | . | . | TRBV5-1 | CASSLPTNEQFF | TGCGCCAGCAGCTTGCCCACCAATGAGCAGTTCTTC
14 | TRBJ1-2 | . | . | TRBV5-6 | CASSLAGFFYGYTF | TGTGCCAGCAGCTTGGCAGGTTTTTTTTATGGCTACACCTTC
17 | TRBJ2-7 | TRBD1 | once | TRBV7-3 | CASSRQPVGQGPYEQYF | TGTGCCAGCAGCCGCCAGCCCGTGGGACAGGGGCCCTACGAGCAGTACTTC
14 | TRBJ2-3 | . | . | TRBV7-6 | CASSSAGEGDTQYF | TGTGCCAGCAGCTCAGCGGGTGAGGGGGATACGCAGTATTTT
16 | TRBJ1-3 | . | . | TRBV10-3 | CAISEMGPSSGNTIYF | TGTGCCATCAGTGAGATGGGGCCGAGCTCTGGAAACACCATATATTTT
16 | TRBJ2-3 | TRBD2 | few | TRBV30 | CAWSDTSGRALDTQYF | TGTGCCTGGAGTGACACTAGCGGGAGGGCCCTAGATACGCAGTATTTT
14 | TRBJ2-5 | . | . | TRBV5-4 | CASSLERSSETQYF | TGTGCCAGCAGCTTGGAGCGGAGTTCTGAGACCCAGTACTTC
13 | TRBJ2-1 | . | . | TRBV14 | CASSLLAGSEQFF | TGTGCCAGCAGCCTGCTGGCGGGCAGTGAGCAGTTCTTC
15 | TRBJ1-2 | . | . | TRBV5-4 | CASSPSGRTNYGYTF | TGTGCCAGCAGCCCCTCGGGCAGGACCAACTATGGCTACACCTTC
15 | TRBJ1-2 | TRBD1 | . | TRBV6-1 | CASSSLGQEDYGYTF | TGTGCCAGCAGTTCCCTTGGACAGGAGGACTATGGCTACACCTTC
13 | TRBJ1-1 | . | . | TRBV4-3 | CASSQDLGSEAFF | TGCGCCAGCAGCCAAGATTTGGGGTCTGAAGCTTTCTTT
18 | TRBJ2-3 | TRBD2 | . | TRBV18 | CASSLSSGRLLGADTQYF | TGTGCCAGCTCACTCTCTAGCGGGAGACTTTTAGGGGCAGATACGCAGTATTTT
13 | TRBJ2-3 | . | . | TRBV15 | CATSRDSRYTQYF | TGTGCCACCAGCAGAGATTCGAGGTATACGCAGTATTTT
16 | TRBJ2-7 | TRBD2 | . | TRBV5-6 | CASSQLAGGLLDEQYF | TGTGCCAGCAGCCAGCTTGCGGGAGGCCTGCTGGACGAGCAGTACTTC
16 | TRBJ2-1 | . | . | TRBV4-3 | CASSPDRALQNNEQFF | TGCGCCAGCAGCCCCGATCGGGCTTTACAAAACAATGAGCAGTTCTTC
14 | TRBJ1-5 | . | many | TRBV11-2 | CASSLEGYNQPQHF | TGTGCCAGCAGCTTAGAGGGTTACAATCAGCCCCAGCATTTT